This TCR beta chain came from a study of OX40 agonist ivuxolimab in advanced cancers. Study in general: Enrollees could have had prior anti-PD-1, anti-PD-L1 or anti-CTLA-4 therapy, which more than 30% had received. Partial responses were achieved by three patients, of whom one had hepatocellular carcinoma and two had cutaneous melanoma.

Whole-study findings and limits: CD8+ T cells showed, on average, more clonal expansion than CD4+ cells. Clones of CD4+ and CD8+ blood T cells grew by week 6 at doses of 0.1 to 3.0 mg/kg.

Regarding this clone: Its antigen is undetermined.

Profiling relied on immunoSEQ multiplex PCR, and the TCRdb table lists in-frame clones only, not all of them. The table has 40,000 to 50,000 clones, 80% to 90% seen once. V dropped 8 bases and J dropped 3 bases, with 2 bases sitting between them. Germline V CDR1 and CDR2: MGHRA, YSYEKL. The CDR3 runs 9 residues. The receptor was isolated from an adult with an advanced solid tumor such as melanoma, head and neck, liver or kidney cancer. The rearrangement uses TRBV4-1 and TRBJ2-7; no clear D. The starting material was CD4+ or CD8+ T cells sorted from blood, obtained in a trial of the OX40 agonist ivuxolimab. The CDR3, as DNA: TGCGCCAGCGGCTACGAGCAGTACTTC. Its protein is CASGYEQYF.